This TCR beta chain is drawn from a study of blood T cell repertoires in COVID-19. Study-wide background: Samples representing acute and convalescent COVID-19 were sourced from the United States, Italy and Spain.

Enrollment of patients from Seattle took place during active infection, with longitudinal follow-up. The V end was cut by 2 bases, the J end by 8 bases, with 10 bases between. Germline loops: CDR1 SGHNT, CDR2 YYREEE (reference sequence). This CDR3 is built from 12 residues. Source study methods: Amplification from reference gene primers served as the basis for estimated nucleated cell counts. Clones were sequenced by immunoSEQ multiplex PCR, and TCRdb holds only the in-frame ones, with some missing. Clone size and V and J calls were adopted from that table, with D and trimming inferred from the DNA. The table has about 250,000 clones, around 91% seen once.

Sequencing input: peripheral blood. The V gene is TRBV5-4, the J gene TRBJ1-2, with D unclear. This receptor was taken from a woman in her fifties or sixties with COVID-19, enrolled during active disease. Written as DNA, the CDR3 is TGTGCCAGCAGCTTCCCCGGGAACGGCTACACCTTC. It encodes CASSFPGNGYTF.